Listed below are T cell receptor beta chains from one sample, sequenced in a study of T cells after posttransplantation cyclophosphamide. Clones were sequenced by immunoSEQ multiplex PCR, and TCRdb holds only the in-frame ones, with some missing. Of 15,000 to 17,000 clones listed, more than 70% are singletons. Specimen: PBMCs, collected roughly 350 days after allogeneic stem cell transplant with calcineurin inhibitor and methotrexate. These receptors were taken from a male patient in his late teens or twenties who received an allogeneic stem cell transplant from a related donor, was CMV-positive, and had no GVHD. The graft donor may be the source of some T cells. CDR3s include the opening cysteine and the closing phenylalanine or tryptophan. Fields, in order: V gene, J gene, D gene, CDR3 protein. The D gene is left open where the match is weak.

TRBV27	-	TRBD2	CASRPLPGLAPYEQYF
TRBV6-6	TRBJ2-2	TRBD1	CASSLPGQGLSGELFF
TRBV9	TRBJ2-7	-	CASSVLPGEYEQYF
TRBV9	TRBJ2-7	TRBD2	CASSVGLAGSTEQYF
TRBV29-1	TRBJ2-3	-	CSVARDTQYF
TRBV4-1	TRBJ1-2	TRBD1	CASSQDPTGDYGYTF
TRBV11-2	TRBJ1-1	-	CASSLSGHLNTEAFF
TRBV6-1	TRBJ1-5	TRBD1	CASSGGPTGNQPQHF
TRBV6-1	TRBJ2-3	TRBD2	CASSEGTSRTDTQYF
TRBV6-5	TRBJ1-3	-	CASSPTGNTIYF
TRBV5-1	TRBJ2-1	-	CASSFSESYSEQFF
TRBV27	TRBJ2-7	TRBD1	CASSLVGTGGYEQYF
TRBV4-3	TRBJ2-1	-	CASSQDWAGMIEQFF
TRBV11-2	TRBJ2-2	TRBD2	CASSTRGRGLAGPGELFF
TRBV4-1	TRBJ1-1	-	CASSQDSPSTEAFF
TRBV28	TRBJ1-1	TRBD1	CASSRGRKAFF
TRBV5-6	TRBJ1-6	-	CASTRPEEPLHF
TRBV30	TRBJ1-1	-	CAWRKGRYAFF
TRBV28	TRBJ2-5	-	CASSLSGGLRETQYF
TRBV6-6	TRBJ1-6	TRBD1	CASSHRGPANNSPLHF
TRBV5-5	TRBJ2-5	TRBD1	CASSSGTGYETQYF
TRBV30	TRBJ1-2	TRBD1	CAWSRQGRGIFF
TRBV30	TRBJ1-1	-	CAWRGEVTMNTEAFF
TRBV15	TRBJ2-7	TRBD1	CATSSQGTAYEQYF
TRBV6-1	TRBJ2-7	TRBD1	CASRSSGQGFYEQYF
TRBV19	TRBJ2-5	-	CASSPYEPGETQYF
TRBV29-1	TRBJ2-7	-	CSARTEPSYEQYF
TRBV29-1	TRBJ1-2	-	CSVDDSNGYTF
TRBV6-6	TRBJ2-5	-	CASGAYQETQYF
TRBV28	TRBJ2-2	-	CASSLNRALNTGELFF
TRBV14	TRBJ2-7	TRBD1	CASSQDLGLRDRIYEQYF
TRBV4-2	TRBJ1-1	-	CASSPKGAGSYPLEAFF
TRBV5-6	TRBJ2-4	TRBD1	CASSPGQANIQYF
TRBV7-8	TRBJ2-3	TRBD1	CASSLVMDRVYNTQYF
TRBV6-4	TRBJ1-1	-	CASSDRGNTEAFF
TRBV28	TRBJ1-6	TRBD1	CASSGTGVGSPLHF
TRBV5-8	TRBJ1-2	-	CASSARPNYGYTF
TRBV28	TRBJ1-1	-	CASSLIAVNTEAFF
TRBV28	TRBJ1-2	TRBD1	CASSLILKTGMYGYTF
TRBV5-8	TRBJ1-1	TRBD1	CASRNYRDRVHGWNTEAFF
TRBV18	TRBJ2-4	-	CASSPYSSKNIQYF
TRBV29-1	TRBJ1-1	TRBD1	CSVDRGPNGGEAFF
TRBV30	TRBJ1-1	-	CAWSVKGVVTEAFF
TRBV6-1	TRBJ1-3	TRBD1	CASSESGTGDTIYF
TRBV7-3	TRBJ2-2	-	CASSYIHTGELFF
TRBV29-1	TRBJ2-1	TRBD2	CSIRTGLARYNEQFF
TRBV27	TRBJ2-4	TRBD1	CASSPRDRGRIGQYF
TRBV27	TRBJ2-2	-	CASTRGNTGELFF
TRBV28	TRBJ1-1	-	CASSSPGVGTEAFF
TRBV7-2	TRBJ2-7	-	CASSFQVPYEQYF
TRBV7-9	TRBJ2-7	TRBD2	CASSREGREQYF
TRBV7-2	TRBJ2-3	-	CASSLEGRGYDTQYF